The sequence of this T cell receptor beta chain was determined in a study of CD8+ T cells in alopecia areata. Study details: Treated patients were given 5 to 10 mg oral tofacitinib twice daily.

The authors extracted RNA and reverse transcribed it into cDNA as the sequencing template. TCRdb keeps only in-frame clones here, not all; method: immunoSEQ multiplex PCR. The sample yields about 120,000 clones, approximately 53% seen once. Treatment of the sample: oral pan-JAK inhibitor, 5-10 mg twice daily. In its sample, this clone was seen a few times. The TCR originated in a human donor with alopecia areata. Sequenced material: CD4+ T cells sorted from blood, taken at week 4, from a patient treated with tofacitinib.

DNA for the CDR3: TGTGCCAGCAGTGATTTTTTTGCCTCTGAAGCTTTCTTT. This gives the protein CASSDFFASEAFF. This chain connects TRBV6-1 to TRBJ1-1; no firm D call. There are 13 residues in the CDR3. Germline V gene sequence: CDR1 MNHNS, CDR2 SASEGT. Trimming removed 3 bases from V and 6 bases from J, with 11 bases in between.